These 15 T cell receptor beta chains were sequenced from one sample in a study of T cell repertoires and Cas9 in healthy adults. Some clones are missing from TCRdb's copy, which holds only in-frame ones; the method was immunoSEQ multiplex PCR. This sample has 13,000 to 15,000 clones, with 89% found just once. Sample: Tregs (CD4+, CD25+, CD127-, CD137-, CD154-) from PBMCs; culture status not recorded. Every receptor here comes from a human donor in good health.

This chain connects TRBV4-3 to TRBJ1-1, with D hard to call. The germline gives CDR1 LGHNA, CDR2 YSLEER. CDR3 length: 14 residues. With 0 bases removed from V and 3 bases from J, the gap between germline ends came to 8 bases. CDR3 sequence (DNA): TGCGCCAGCAGCCAAGACGGGAGGTACACTGAAGCTTTCTTT. It codes for CASSQDGRYTEAFF.

This clone appeared a single time. The rearrangement links TRBV5-8 to TRBJ1-5, with D perhaps TRBD1 (6 bases). The CDR3 totals 13 residues. Germline V gene lookup returns CDR1 SGHTS and CDR2 YDEGEE. V was clipped by 5 bases and J by 4 bases, with 10 bases between them. The CDR3 region has the DNA TGTGCCAGCAGAAATGACAGGAATCAGCCCCAGCATTTT. Protein: CASRNDRNQPQHF. Based on the CDR3 plus reference TRBV5-8 and TRBJ1-5, the full variable domain is EAGVTQSPTHLIKTRGQQATLRCSPISGHTSVYWYQQALGLGLQFLLWYDEGEERNRGNFPPRFSGRQFPNYSSELNVNALELEDSALYLCASRNDRNQPQHFGDGTRLSIL.

Points on this clone: Different DNA sequences within this sample yield the same CDR3. The chain employs TRBV19 and TRBJ2-2; D is undetermined. Looked up from germline, CDR1 is LNHDA and CDR2 is SQIVND (reference sequence). There are 14 residues in the CDR3. Trimming removed 4 bases from V and 1 base from J, with 7 bases in between. For the CDR3, the DNA is TGTGCCAGTAGTACATCACAGAACACCGGGGAGCTGTTTTTT. This codes for CASSTSQNTGELFF.

CDR3 residues: CASSRTSGGPWDTQYF. CDR3 nucleotides: TGTGCCAGTAGTAGGACTAGCGGGGGACCATGGGATACGCAGTATTTT. The J gene is TRBJ2-3, the V gene TRBV19, with 13 bases lining up with TRBD2. Unmatched junction bases numbered 7, after V lost 4 bases and J lost 6 bases. CDR1 and CDR2 from the germline V gene are LNHDA and SQIVND (reference sequence). The CDR3 runs 16 residues.

The V and J genes are TRBV7-2 and TRBJ2-3; 11 bases match TRBD1. This CDR3 spans 15 amino acids. Germline lookup yields CDR1 SGHTA and CDR2 FQGNSA. V lost 2 bases and J lost 6; bases outside the gene matches: 4. The CDR3 loop reads CASSLRDRGSDTQYF. The CDR3 DNA follows: TGTGCCAGCAGCTTAAGGGACAGGGGGAGTGATACGCAGTATTTT.

This chain joins TRBV11-2 and TRBJ2-2, with D unresolved. The germline CDR1 and CDR2 sequences are SGHAT and FQNNGV. This CDR3 comprises 15 residues. V was clipped by 4 bases and J by 1 base, with 10 bases between them. The CDR3 region is CASSYRPVNTGELFF. CDR3 in DNA: TGTGCCAGCAGCTATCGGCCGGTGAACACCGGGGAGCTGTTTTTT.

The chain uses TRBV21-1 and TRBJ2-2. TRBV21-1 is labeled a pseudogene. The length of the CDR3 is 14 residues. CDR3: CASSTPDRTGELFF. The CDR3 DNA is TGTGCCAGCAGCACCCCAGATAGGACCGGGGAGCTGTTTTTT.

The chain links TRBV4-3 to TRBJ1-1, with D unclear. The length of the CDR3 is 14 residues. Deletions cut 5 bases from V and 1 base from J, with 11 bases between. Germline V gene data show CDR1 as LGHNA and CDR2 as YSLEER. This CDR3 is CASSVQASNTEAFF. Here the CDR3 DNA reads TGCGCCAGCAGCGTGCAGGCTTCGAACACTGAAGCTTTCTTT.

The chain uses TRBV6-5 and TRBJ1-2, with 8 bases that match TRBD1. With V trimmed by 3 bases and J by 7 bases, 10 bases remained unmatched. Germline V lookup: CDR1 MNHEY, CDR2 SVGAGI. The CDR3 is 15 amino acids. The CDR3 sequence is CASSYLLDRAGGYTF. As DNA, the CDR3 is TGTGCCAGCAGTTATCTTTTGGACAGGGCGGGTGGCTACACCTTC.

The J gene is TRBJ2-5, the V gene TRBV15; D is unresolved. CDR3 length equals 13 residues. Germline values: CDR1 LNHNV, CDR2 YYDKDF (reference sequence). V was pared by 0 bases and J by 1 base, with 3 bases between. The CDR3 DNA reads as TGTGCCACCAGCAGAGATTCCCAAGAGACCCAGTACTTC. Its translation: CATSRDSQETQYF.

The V call is TRBV4-1, the J call TRBJ2-5; D is possibly TRBD1 (5 bases). The CDR3 is 13 residues long. Trimming stripped 4 bases from V and 3 bases from J, with 9 bases between. Germline V gene lookup returns CDR1 MGHRA and CDR2 YSYEKL. CDR3 in amino acids: CASSLPGKETQYF. The CDR3 nucleotides read TGCGCCAGCAGCCTCCCAGGGAAAGAGACCCAGTACTTC.

The V and J genes are TRBV2 and TRBJ2-5; 11 bases are shared with TRBD2. The length of the CDR3 is 15 residues. The germline V gene has CDR1 SNHLY and CDR2 FYNNEI. J gave up 5 bases and V 4 bases, and 6 bases lay outside the gene matches. Written as DNA, the CDR3 is TGTGCCAGCAGTGGGACTAGCGGGCCTTGGGAGACCCAGTACTTC. This encodes CASSGTSGPWETQYF.

The chain employs TRBV18 and TRBJ2-5; D not certain. Germline V gene lookup returns CDR1 KGHSH and CDR2 LQKENI. Trimming removed 3 bases at V and 3 bases at J, with 11 bases between. This CDR3 is built from 14 residues. In DNA form, the CDR3 reads TGTGCCAGCTCACCTCGGCCAACCGAAGAGACCCAGTACTTC. This translates into CASSPRPTEETQYF.

A word on this clone: This CDR3 fails to terminate in the conserved phenylalanine or tryptophan, so it likely reflects a read error. The rearrangement uses TRBV27 and TRBJ1-1; a weak D match, TRBD1 (6 bases). This CDR3 is built from 14 residues. V shed 2 bases and J shed 1 base, with 8 bases lying between them. CDR1 MNHEY and CDR2 SMNVEV come from the germline V gene (reference sequence). The chain's CDR3 is CASSLRQENTEAFL. The CDR3 DNA follows: TGTGCCAGCAGTTTAAGACAGGAGAACACTGAAGCTTTCCTT.

The chain carries TRBV28 and TRBJ2-1, with 14 nucleotides matching TRBD2. The ends lost 7 bases at V and 4 bases at J; junction bases unmatched: 3. The germline gives CDR1 MDHEN, CDR2 SYDVKM. The CDR3 has 15 amino acids. CDR3 sequence: CASNRLAGGYNEQFF. For the CDR3, the DNA is TGTGCCAGCAACAGACTAGCGGGAGGGTACAATGAGCAGTTCTTC.